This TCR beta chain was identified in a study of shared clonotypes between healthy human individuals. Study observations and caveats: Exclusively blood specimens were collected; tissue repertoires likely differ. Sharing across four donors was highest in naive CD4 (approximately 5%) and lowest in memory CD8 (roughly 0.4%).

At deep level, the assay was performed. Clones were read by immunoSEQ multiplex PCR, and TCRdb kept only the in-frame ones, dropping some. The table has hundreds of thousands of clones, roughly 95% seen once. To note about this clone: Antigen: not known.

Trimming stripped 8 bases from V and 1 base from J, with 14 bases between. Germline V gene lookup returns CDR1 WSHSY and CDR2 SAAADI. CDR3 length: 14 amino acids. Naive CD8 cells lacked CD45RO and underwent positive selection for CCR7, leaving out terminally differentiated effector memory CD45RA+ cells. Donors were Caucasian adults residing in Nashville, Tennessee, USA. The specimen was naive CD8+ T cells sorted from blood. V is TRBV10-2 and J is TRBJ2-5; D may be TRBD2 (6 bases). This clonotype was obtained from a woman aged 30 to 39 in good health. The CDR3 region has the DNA TGCGCCAGCTCTCCGGTGGGGGGCCAAGAGACCCAGTACTTC. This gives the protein CASSPVGGQETQYF.